This TCR beta chain was recorded in a study of T cell responses to AZD1222 COVID-19 vaccine. Study results and caveats: White British donors predominated, females outnumbered males, and clonal diversity was possibly underestimated.

In regard to this clone: Its specificity is not known.

Sequencing was performed with immunoSEQ multiplex PCR; in TCRdb, only in-frame clones are kept and a portion is missing. The data contain 100,000 to 150,000 clones, about 90% of them singletons. The clonotype originates from an adult in good health. Here the sequenced sample was peripheral blood, taken on day 0 of AZD1222 vaccination.

CDR3 sequence reads: CASSIDRHSGTEAFF. The CDR3 bases are TGTGCCAGTAGTATAGATCGGCACTCGGGCACTGAAGCTTTCTTT. The chain uses TRBV19 and TRBJ1-1, with D uncertain. V lost 0 bases and J lost 4, with 12 bases in between. Germline CDR1 LNHDA, CDR2 SQIVND (reference sequence). This CDR3 region has 15 residues.